These T cell receptor beta chains were read from a single sample in a study of beta chain features in type 1 diabetes. This table comes from immunoSEQ multiplex PCR, and its TCRdb copy is limited to in-frame clones, with some not included. Of some 700,000 clones in the sample, around 15% were seen once. The sequenced material came from naive CD4+ T cells from blood. The receptors stem from a man younger than 35 with type 1 diabetes. CDR3s include the opening cysteine and the closing phenylalanine or tryptophan. The D gene is left open where the match is weak. Not every row has a clone size; where given, it reads once, few, many or a size class.

D | J | size | V | DNA | CDR3
NA | TRBJ1-3 | NA | TRBV18 | TGTGCCAGCTCTCCCGACCGAAACTCTGGAAACACCATATATTTT | CASSPDRNSGNTIYF
NA | TRBJ2-1 | NA | TRBV5-4 | TGTGCCAGCAGCTTGGTGGGAACATACAATGAGCAGTTCTTC | CASSLVGTYNEQFF
NA | TRBJ2-7 | NA | TRBV6-1 | TGTGCCAGCAGTGTTCAGCCAGAGGACTATTACGAGCAGTACTTC | CASSVQPEDYYEQYF
NA | TRBJ2-7 | NA | TRBV2 | TGTGCCAGCAGACAGGGCCCCTCCTACGAGCAGTACTTC | CASRQGPSYEQYF
NA | TRBJ2-7 | NA | TRBV5-1 | TGCGCCAGCAGCTCGCCAGCAGGGGAGCAGTACTTC | CASSSPAGEQYF
NA | TRBJ2-3 | NA | TRBV19 | TGTGCCAGTAGTATCTGGGACTTTACAGATACGCAGTATTTT | CASSIWDFTDTQYF
TRBD1 | TRBJ1-2 | NA | TRBV30 | TGTGCCTGGAGTGCACAGGGGACCGGCTACACCTTC | CAWSAQGTGYTF
NA | TRBJ2-1 | NA | TRBV2 | TGTGCCAGCAGTGTAAGTCAGGGAGGTTCCTACAATGAGCAGTTCTTC | CASSVSQGGSYNEQFF
TRBD1 | TRBJ2-1 | few | TRBV10-1 | TGCGCCAGCAGTGAGGACAGGGAGAACAATGAGCAGTTCTTC | CASSEDRENNEQFF
NA | TRBJ2-7 | few | TRBV27 | TGTGCCAGCAGTTTATCGGTCAGGGGCTTAACCTACGAGCAGTACTTC | CASSLSVRGLTYEQYF
NA | TRBJ2-7 | few | TRBV5-1 | TGCGCCAGCAGCTCCAACTACGAGCAGTACTTC | CASSSNYEQYF
NA | TRBJ1-3 | few | TRBV30 | TGTGCCTGGGCTAGCGCCTCTGGCTACACCATATATTTT | CAWASASGYTIYF
NA | TRBJ2-1 | few | TRBV5-1 | TGCGCCAGCAGCATAGGGGAGAATGAGCAGTTCTTC | CASSIGENEQFF
TRBD2 | TRBJ2-1 | NA | TRBV19 | TGTGCCAGTAGTCGGCCTAGCGGGGTCGATGAGCAGTTCTTC | CASSRPSGVDEQFF
TRBD1 | TRBJ1-2 | few | TRBV4-1 | TGCGCCAGCAGCCACCTCTCGGACAGGAACTATGGCTACACCTTC | CASSHLSDRNYGYTF
TRBD1 | TRBJ1-1 | few | TRBV5-1 | TGCGCCAGCAGCCCGGACAGGGGGGTAGCTTTCTTT | CASSPDRGVAFF
TRBD1 | TRBJ1-5 | NA | TRBV28 | TGTGCCAGCAGCCGAAGGGGGCCTAGCAATCAGCCCCAGCATTTT | CASSRRGPSNQPQHF
TRBD1 | TRBJ2-7 | NA | TRBV2 | TGTGCCAGCAGGACAGGGTACGAGCAGTACTTC | CASRTGYEQYF
NA | TRBJ1-2 | few | TRBV30 | TGTGCCTGGACTACAGGGATAACCCAAAACTACACCTTC | CAWTTGITQNYTF
NA | TRBJ2-1 | NA | TRBV5-1 | TGCGCCAGCAGCTTGGAAGGGTTCGCCAATGAGCAGTTCTTC | CASSLEGFANEQFF
NA | TRBJ1-1 | few | TRBV30 | TGTGCCTGGAGCGCTCTTTCAACTGAAGCTTTCTTT | CAWSALSTEAFF
NA | TRBJ2-2 | few | TRBV28 | TGTGCCAGCAGTTTACCCAGGGGAGCGACCACCGGGGAGCTGTTTTTT | CASSLPRGATTGELFF
TRBD1 | TRBJ1-2 | NA | TRBV7-9 | TGTGCCAGCAGCTCCCGACAGGGACATGGCTACACCTTC | CASSSRQGHGYTF
TRBD1 | TRBJ1-2 | few | TRBV10-3 | TGTGCCATCAGTGAGGAGGGGGCGCGGGGCTACACCTTC | CAISEEGARGYTF
NA | TRBJ2-5 | NA | TRBV10-3 | TGTGCCATCAGTGCGTCGGTAGCGGAAGAGACCCAGTACTTC | CAISASVAEETQYF
NA | TRBJ1-1 | NA | TRBV30 | TGTGCCTGGATGTCCACGGTAAGATCGAGGACATCAACTTTCTTT | CAWMSTVRSRTSTFF